This entry describes one T cell receptor beta chain. Time point of the sample: recipient sample about 28 days before transplant, after cytoreduction. Sequencing was performed with immunoSEQ multiplex PCR; in TCRdb, only in-frame clones are kept and a portion is missing. Among 35,000 to 50,000 clones listed, about 85% were seen once. The data are from a study of T cell clonotyping in hematopoietic cell transplantation. This CDR3 has 16 amino acids. The sequencing used peripheral blood mononuclear cells, collected before stem cell transplant. The chain combines TRBV12-1 with TRBJ2-5; the table calls TRBD2, which could not be checked here. TRBV12-1 is tagged as a pseudogene. This sequence originates from a man between 60 and 70 years old with acute myeloid leukemia. Some clones in this sample may be carry-over from other donors' samples. The CDR3 nucleotides read TGTGCCCGCAACGAGGCGGTTTCCCGGGGGTCGGAGACCCAGTACTTC. Protein: CARNEAVSRGSETQYF.